The 24 T cell receptor beta chains presented below share a single source sample, sequenced in a study of long-term antiretroviral therapy in people with HIV. An immunoSEQ assay, version v3.0, was performed at survey level. TCRdb's table, derived via immunoSEQ multiplex PCR, lists solely in-frame clones and lacks some. In the table there are 30,000 to 40,000 clones, about three quarters of which are singletons. Sequences were derived from unsorted PBMCs, sampled 3.1 years after starting antiretroviral therapy. These receptors were taken from a woman in her 50s with HIV.

This sequence joins TRBV2 and TRBJ2-6, with D possibly TRBD1 on 6 matching bases. The V and J ends lost 5 bases and 4 bases respectively, with 12 bases between them. The germline CDR1 and CDR2 sequences are SNHLY and FYNNEI. This CDR3 is built from 15 residues. This chain's CDR3 is CASSTDRTGANVLTF. Written as DNA, the CDR3 is TGTGCCAGCAGTACCGACAGGACCGGGGCCAACGTCCTGACTTTC.

The chain employs TRBV7-2 and TRBJ2-6; no firm D call. The V gene's germline CDR1 is SGHTA and CDR2 FQGNSA. V lost 4 bases and J 5 bases, leaving 15 bases between the germline ends. This CDR3 contains 16 residues. CDR3 amino acids: CASSWRRQSRANVLTF. CDR3 in DNA: TGTGCCAGCAGCTGGAGACGACAAAGTCGGGCCAACGTCCTGACTTTC. Combining the CDR3 with reference TRBV7-2 and TRBJ2-6 gives the whole variable domain GAGVSQSPSNKVTEKGKDVELRCDPISGHTALYWYRQSLGQGLEFLIYFQGNSAPDKSGLPSDRFSAERTGGSVSTLTIQRTQQEDSAVYLCASSWRRQSRANVLTFGAGSRLTVL.

The chain couples TRBV5-1 to TRBJ1-2, with D possibly matching TRBD1 (6 bases). The germline V and J ends were trimmed by 7 bases and 3 bases, with 7 bases remaining between them. The length of the CDR3 is 11 residues. CDR1 and CDR2 (germline): SGHRS, YFSETQ. In DNA form, the CDR3 reads TGCGCCAGCTGGACAGACTATGGCTACACCTTC. It translates to CASWTDYGYTF. Based on the CDR3 plus reference TRBV5-1 and TRBJ1-2, the full variable domain is KAGVTQTPRYLIKTRGQQVTLSCSPISGHRSVSWYQQTPGQGLQFLFEYFSETQRNKGNFPGRFSGRQFSNSRSEMNVSTLELGDSALYLCASWTDYGYTFGSGTRLTVV.

This clone occurred once. This chain links TRBV7-9 with TRBJ2-7; D call uncertain. V gave up 5 bases and J gave up 5 bases, with 10 bases separating them. The CDR3 contains 12 residues. Germline V CDR1 and CDR2: SEHNR, FQNEAQ (reference sequence). CDR3 in amino acids: CASSLVPNEQYV. The CDR3, as DNA: TGTGCCAGCAGCCTAGTGCCCAACGAGCAGTACGTC.

The chain is built from TRBV12-5 and TRBJ2-4; 10 nucleotides align to TRBD2. Losses at the gene ends were 5 bases for V and 9 bases for J; bases not matched to a gene: 7. Per the germline V gene, CDR1 is LGHNT and CDR2 is FRNRAP. The CDR3 spans 14 residues. CDR3 bases: TGTGCTAGTGGTCCTAGCGGGGGCCGGGGCATTCAGTACTTC. Translation gives CASGPSGGRGIQYF.

The J gene is TRBJ1-3, the V gene TRBV18; D gene uncertain. CDR3 length: 16 amino acids. Germline V gene lookup returns CDR1 KGHSH and CDR2 LQKENI. V was trimmed by 3 bases and J by 0 bases, leaving 12 bases between them. The CDR3 region is CASSPDLGSSGNTIYF. In nucleotides, the CDR3 is TGTGCCAGCTCACCCGACCTTGGCAGCTCTGGAAACACCATATATTTT. The whole variable domain, filled in from reference TRBV18 and TRBJ1-3, reads NAGVMQNPRHLVRRRGQEARLRCSPMKGHSHVYWYRQLPEEGLKFMVYLQKENIIDESGMPKERFSAEFPKEGPSILRIQQVVRGDSAAYFCASSPDLGSSGNTIYFGEGSWLTVV.

V and J are TRBV11-2 and TRBJ1-6; possibly TRBD1 for D (5 bases). The CDR3 contains 15 residues. V was clipped by 5 bases and J by 9 bases, with 17 bases between them. Germline V lookup: CDR1 SGHAT, CDR2 FQNNGV. The CDR3 coding sequence is TGTGCCAGCAGCGAGAGTTGGGGGTTAACTTCACCCCTCCACTTT. Translation: CASSESWGLTSPLHF.

The rearrangement joins TRBV27 to TRBJ2-7, with no clear D. The CDR3 has 13 amino acids. CDR1 is MNHEY, CDR2 SMNVEV, per germline (reference sequence). The germline V and J ends were trimmed by 5 bases and 2 bases, with 10 bases remaining between them. The DNA for the CDR3 is TGTGCCAGCAGTCCGGCAGGAGCCTACGAGCAGTACTTC. Amino acid sequence: CASSPAGAYEQYF.

The rearrangement joins TRBV4-1 to TRBJ1-2; D might be TRBD1 (5 bases). V lost 0 bases to trimming and J lost 5 bases, with 10 bases between them. CDR1 is MGHRA, CDR2 YSYEKL, per germline. The CDR3 runs 14 residues. The CDR3 reads CASSQDPGNYGYTF. The CDR3 bases are TGCGCCAGCAGCCAAGACCCAGGGAATTATGGCTACACCTTC.

This sequence joins TRBV6-1 and TRBJ2-3; D not resolved. Germline V gene data show CDR1 as MNHNS and CDR2 as SASEGT. V was cut by 7 bases and J by 7 bases, with 15 bases left in between. The CDR3 is 13 amino acids. The CDR3 protein is CASKNPLSYTQYF. CDR3 bases: TGTGCCAGCAAAAACCCCCTGTCTTATACGCAGTATTTT.

This clone has only a few counts. The chain combines TRBV9 with TRBJ2-7; no definite D call. The CDR3 loop spans 11 amino acids. Germline V lookup: CDR1 SGDLS, CDR2 YYNGEE. V was clipped by 4 bases and J by 2 bases, with 4 bases between them. Here the CDR3 DNA reads TGTGCCAGCAGCTTAACCTACGAGCAGTACTTC. Translated: CASSLTYEQYF.

The chain links TRBV12-5 to TRBJ1-5, with D perhaps TRBD1 (6 bases). There are 14 residues in the CDR3. The V gene's germline CDR1 is LGHNT and CDR2 FRNRAP. V dropped 1 base and J dropped 5 bases, with 9 bases sitting between them. The CDR3 protein is CASGLGQAYQPQHF. The CDR3 DNA sequence: TGTGCTAGTGGTTTGGGACAGGCTTATCAGCCCCAGCATTTT.

The DNA of the CDR3 is TGCAGCGTGGCGCAAGCCGCCTGGACAGGGGAGAACACCGGGGAGCTGTTTTTT. Its protein is CSVAQAAWTGENTGELFF. The chain links TRBV29-1 to TRBJ2-2, with TRBD1 matching over 9 bases. CDR1 and CDR2 from the germline V gene are SQVTM and ANQGSEA. Trimming removed 6 bases from V and 1 base from J; junction bases left unmatched: 15. The CDR3 consists of 18 residues.

The chain carries TRBV6-5 and TRBJ2-7; tentatively, D is TRBD1 (5 bases). CDR1 is MNHEY and CDR2 is SVGAGI in the germline V gene. This CDR3 contains 13 residues. V was clipped by 3 bases and J by 6 bases, with 12 bases between them. The CDR3 DNA is TGTGCCAGCAGTTATAATAGGGGCAGCGAGCAGTACTTC. The encoded protein is CASSYNRGSEQYF.

This chain uses TRBV7-3 with TRBJ2-7; 14 positions agree with TRBD2. V lost 2 bases and J lost 3; bases outside the gene matches: 0. Germline V gene sequence: CDR1 SGHTA, CDR2 FQGTGA. CDR3 size: 15 residues. The CDR3 DNA reads TGTGCCAGCAGCTTAGGGACTAGCGGGGGCTACGAGCAGTACTTC. Encoded protein: CASSLGTSGGYEQYF.

The V and J genes are TRBV15 and TRBJ1-4; D remains ambiguous. There are 14 residues in the CDR3. Trimming took 8 bases from V and 6 from J, leaving 16 bases between them. Germline CDR1 reads LNHNV; CDR2 reads YYDKDF (reference sequence). The CDR3 sequence: CATSRLLGDEKLFF. The CDR3 region has the DNA TGTGCCACCTCGAGACTCCTCGGGGATGAAAAACTGTTTTTT.

There are a few counts of this clone. The genes are TRBV5-6 and TRBJ1-5; D is undetermined. V was pared by 3 bases and J by 6 bases, with 16 bases between. The CDR3 runs 15 residues. The germline V gene encodes CDR1 SGHDT and CDR2 YYEEEE. Written as DNA, the CDR3 is TGTGCCAGCAGCTGGAGCTTGGAATTCGCTCAGCCCCAGCATTTT. Amino acids: CASSWSLEFAQPQHF.

The chain employs TRBV4-2 and TRBJ2-3; the D call may be TRBD1 or TRBD2 (5 bases each). The CDR3 totals 16 residues. Germline V gene data show CDR1 as LGHNA and CDR2 as YNFKEQ. V was shortened by 0 bases and J by 0 bases, with 10 bases between the two germline ends. CDR3 in amino acids: CASSQDSGLSTDTQYF. In DNA, the CDR3 is TGTGCCAGCAGCCAAGATTCGGGGCTAAGCACAGATACGCAGTATTTT.

This chain joins TRBV9 and TRBJ1-1, with 8 bases fitting TRBD1. This CDR3 has 16 amino acids. The ends lost 3 bases at V and 0 bases at J; junction bases unmatched: 7. Germline loops: CDR1 SGDLS, CDR2 YYNGEE. The CDR3 sequence is CASSAPRGQVNTEAFF. As DNA, the CDR3 is TGTGCCAGCAGCGCGCCCAGGGGGCAGGTGAACACTGAAGCTTTCTTT.

This sequence joins TRBV30 and TRBJ1-1, with D possibly matching TRBD1 (5 bases). The CDR3 consists of 17 residues. Germline CDR1 GTSNPN, CDR2 SVGIG (reference sequence). The V and J ends lost 5 bases and 5 bases respectively, with 27 bases between them. This chain's CDR3 is CAWWPHLPVLEGTEAFF. CDR3 coding DNA: TGTGCCTGGTGGCCCCACCTCCCGGTTCTCGAGGGGACTGAAGCTTTCTTT.

The chain joins TRBV27 to TRBJ2-3, with D possibly being TRBD2 (6 bases). CDR1 is MNHEY and CDR2 is SMNVEV in the germline V gene (reference sequence). The CDR3 runs 14 residues. Trimming removed 6 bases at V and 6 bases at J, with 16 bases between. The CDR3 DNA follows: TGTGCCAGCAGAGCCCGCGGGGCAGGGGATACGCAGTATTTT. Its translation is CASRARGAGDTQYF.

V and J are TRBV7-2 and TRBJ2-5; D gene unclear. Trimming pared 6 bases from V and 5 bases from J, leaving 10 bases between. In germline, CDR1 is SGHTA, CDR2 FQGNSA. The length of the CDR3 is 12 residues. CDR3 coding DNA: TGTGCCAGCAGTTCCCCCGCCGAGACCCAGTACTTC. This gives the protein CASSSPAETQYF.

This clone was observed a handful of times. The rearrangement joins TRBV5-6 to TRBJ1-5; 8 positions match TRBD1. This CDR3 spans 15 amino acids. In germline, CDR1 is SGHDT, CDR2 YYEEEE. V shed 1 base, J shed 1 base, and the junction held 1 base outside the gene matches. The CDR3 sequence: CASSLYRGSNQPQHF. The CDR3 DNA reads as TGTGCCAGCAGCTTGTACAGGGGGAGCAATCAGCCCCAGCATTTT. The complete variable domain, with remaining parts taken from reference TRBV5-6 and TRBJ1-5, reads DAGVTQSPTHLIKTRGQQVTLRCSPKSGHDTVSWYQQALGQGPQFIFQYYEEEERQRGNFPDRFSGHQFPNYSSELNVNALLLGDSALYLCASSLYRGSNQPQHFGDGTRLSIL.

V usage is TRBV7-9 and J usage is TRBJ1-3; maybe TRBD1 (5 bases). Germline V gene lookup returns CDR1 SEHNR and CDR2 FQNEAQ (reference sequence). The CDR3 runs to 18 residues. V lost 5 bases and J 0 bases, leaving 20 bases between the germline ends. The CDR3 sequence: CASSAGHPSGFSGNTIYF. CDR3 nucleotides: TGTGCCAGCAGCGCAGGGCATCCCTCAGGGTTCTCTGGAAACACCATATATTTT.